This T cell receptor (beta chain) was sequenced during a study of T-cell reconstitution after alpha-beta-depleted transplantation in children. This CDR3 has 14 residues. V lost 7 bases, J lost 8 bases, and 19 bases lay in between. During its preparation, the TCRbeta library received unique molecular identifiers. TCRdb ran MiXCR on the PCR reads and lists one entry per CDR3 protein. The sample carries about 400,000 distinct CDR3 sequences, about 20% recorded once. The chain is built from TRBV12-3 or TRBV12-4 and TRBJ2-3; the D gene is possibly TRBD1 (7 bases). The input for sequencing was PBMCs from the stem cell graft donor, taken from the stem cell graft. The clonotype comes from a human donor who donated a stem cell graft to a child with acute myeloid leukemia. The CDR3 here is CASTISRQGGTQYF. Written as DNA, the CDR3 is TGTGCCAGCACCATATCGCGGCAGGGGGGTACGCAGTATTTT.